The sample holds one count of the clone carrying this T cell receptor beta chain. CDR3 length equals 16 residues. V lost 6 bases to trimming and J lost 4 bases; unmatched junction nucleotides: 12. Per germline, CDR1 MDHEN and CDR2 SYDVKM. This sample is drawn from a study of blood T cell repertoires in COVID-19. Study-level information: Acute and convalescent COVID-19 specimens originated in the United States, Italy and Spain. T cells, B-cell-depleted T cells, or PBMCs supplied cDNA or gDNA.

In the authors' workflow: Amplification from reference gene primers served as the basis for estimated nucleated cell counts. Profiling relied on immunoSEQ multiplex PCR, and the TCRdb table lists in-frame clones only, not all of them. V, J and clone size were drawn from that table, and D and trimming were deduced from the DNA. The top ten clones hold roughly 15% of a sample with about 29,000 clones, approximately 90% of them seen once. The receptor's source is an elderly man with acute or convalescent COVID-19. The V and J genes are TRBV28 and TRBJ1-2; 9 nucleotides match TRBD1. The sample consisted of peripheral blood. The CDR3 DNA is TGTGCCAGCAGACTTAGTACAGGGGGCGACAGCTATGGCTACACCTTC. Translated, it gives CASRLSTGGDSYGYTF.